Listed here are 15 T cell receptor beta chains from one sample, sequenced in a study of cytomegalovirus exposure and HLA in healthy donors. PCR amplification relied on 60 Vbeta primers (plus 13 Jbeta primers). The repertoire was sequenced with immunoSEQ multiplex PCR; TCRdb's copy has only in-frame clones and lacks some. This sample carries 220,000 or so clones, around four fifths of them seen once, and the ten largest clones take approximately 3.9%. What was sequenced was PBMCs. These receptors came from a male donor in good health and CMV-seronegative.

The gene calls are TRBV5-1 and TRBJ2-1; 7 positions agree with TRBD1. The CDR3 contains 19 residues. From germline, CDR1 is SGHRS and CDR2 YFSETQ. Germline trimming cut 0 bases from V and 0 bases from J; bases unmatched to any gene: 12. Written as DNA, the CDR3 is TGCGCCAGCAGCTTGGGCGCGGTCGGGCCAGGGGGCTCCTACAATGAGCAGTTCTTC. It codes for CASSLGAVGPGGSYNEQFF.

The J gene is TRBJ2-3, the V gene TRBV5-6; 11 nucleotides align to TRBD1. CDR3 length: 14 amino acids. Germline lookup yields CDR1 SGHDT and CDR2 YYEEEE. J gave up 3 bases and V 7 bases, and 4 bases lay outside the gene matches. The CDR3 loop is CASRGTGGTDTQYF. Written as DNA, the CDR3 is TGTGCCAGCCGAGGGACAGGGGGGACAGATACGCAGTATTTT. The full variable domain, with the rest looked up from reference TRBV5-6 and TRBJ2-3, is DAGVTQSPTHLIKTRGQQVTLRCSPKSGHDTVSWYQQALGQGPQFIFQYYEEEERQRGNFPDRFSGHQFPNYSSELNVNALLLGDSALYLCASRGTGGTDTQYFGPGTRLTVL.

CDR3 nucleotides: TGTGCCAGCAGTGAGAGCGGGAGGGCCCCAGATACGCAGTATTTT. Amino acids: CASSESGRAPDTQYF. The rearrangement joins TRBV25-1 to TRBJ2-3; 10 bases fit TRBD2. The CDR3 is 15 residues long. CDR1 is MGHDK, CDR2 SYGVNS, per germline. Trimming removed 3 bases from V and 4 bases from J; junction bases left unmatched: 4.

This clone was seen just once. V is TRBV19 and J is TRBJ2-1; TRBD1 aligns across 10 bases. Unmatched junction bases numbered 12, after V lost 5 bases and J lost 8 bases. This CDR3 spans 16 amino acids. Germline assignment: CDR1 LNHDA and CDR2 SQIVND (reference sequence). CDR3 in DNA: TGTGCCAGTAGTGTACCACGAGGGACAGGGGTGGATGAGCAGTTCTTC. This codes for CASSVPRGTGVDEQFF.

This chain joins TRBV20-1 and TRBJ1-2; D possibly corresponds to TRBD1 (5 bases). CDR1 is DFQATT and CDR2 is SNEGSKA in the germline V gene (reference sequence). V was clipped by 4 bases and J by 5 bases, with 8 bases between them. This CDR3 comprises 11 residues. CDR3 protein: CSATGGYGYTF. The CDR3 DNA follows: TGCAGTGCTACCGGGGGGTATGGCTACACCTTC.

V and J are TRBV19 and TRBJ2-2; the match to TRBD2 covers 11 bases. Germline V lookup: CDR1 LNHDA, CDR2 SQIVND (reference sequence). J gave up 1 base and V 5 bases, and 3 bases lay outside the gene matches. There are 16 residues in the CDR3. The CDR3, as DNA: TGTGCCAGTAGTGGGCTAGCGGGAGGGAACACCGGGGAGCTGTTTTTT. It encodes CASSGLAGGNTGELFF.

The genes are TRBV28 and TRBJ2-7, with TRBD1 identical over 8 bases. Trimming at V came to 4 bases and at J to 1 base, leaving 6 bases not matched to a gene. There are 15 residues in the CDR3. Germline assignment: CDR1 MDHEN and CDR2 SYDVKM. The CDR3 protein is CASSSPGQGSYEQYF. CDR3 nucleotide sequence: TGTGCCAGCAGTTCCCCAGGACAGGGTTCCTACGAGCAGTACTTC.

CDR3 DNA sequence: TGTGCCAGTAGTATTCCCAGTTCAACTAATGAAAAACTGTTTTTT. Translated: CASSIPSSTNEKLFF. This sequence joins TRBV19 and TRBJ1-4; D is uncertain. Germline V gives CDR1 LNHDA, CDR2 SQIVND (reference sequence). The V end was cut by 3 bases, the J end by 0 bases, with 8 bases between. The CDR3 runs to 15 residues.

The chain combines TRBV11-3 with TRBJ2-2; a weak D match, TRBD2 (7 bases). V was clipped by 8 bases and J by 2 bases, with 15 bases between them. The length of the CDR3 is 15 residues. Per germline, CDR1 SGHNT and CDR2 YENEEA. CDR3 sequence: CASSPPGGNTGELFF. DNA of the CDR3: TGTGCCAGCTCGCCCCCGGGGGGCAACACCGGGGAGCTGTTTTTT.

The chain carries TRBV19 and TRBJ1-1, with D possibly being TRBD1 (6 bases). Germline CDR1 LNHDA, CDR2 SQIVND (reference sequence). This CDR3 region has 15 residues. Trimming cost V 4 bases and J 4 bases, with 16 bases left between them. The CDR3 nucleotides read TGTGCCAGTAGTACCCCGCGAGGGACATCCACTGAAGCTTTCTTT. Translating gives CASSTPRGTSTEAFF.

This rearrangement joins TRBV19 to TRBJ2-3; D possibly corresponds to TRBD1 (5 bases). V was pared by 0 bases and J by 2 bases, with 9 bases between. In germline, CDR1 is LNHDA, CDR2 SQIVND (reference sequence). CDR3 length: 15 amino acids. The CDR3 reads CASSIDRQTTDTQYF. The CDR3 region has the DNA TGTGCCAGTAGTATAGATCGACAGACCACAGATACGCAGTATTTT.

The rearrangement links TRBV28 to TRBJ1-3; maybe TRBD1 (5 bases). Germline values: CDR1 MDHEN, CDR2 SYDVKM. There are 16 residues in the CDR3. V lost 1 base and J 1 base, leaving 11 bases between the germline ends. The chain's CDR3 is CASSLYPGISGNTIYF. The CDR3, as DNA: TGTGCCAGCAGTTTATACCCAGGGATTTCTGGAAACACCATATATTTT.

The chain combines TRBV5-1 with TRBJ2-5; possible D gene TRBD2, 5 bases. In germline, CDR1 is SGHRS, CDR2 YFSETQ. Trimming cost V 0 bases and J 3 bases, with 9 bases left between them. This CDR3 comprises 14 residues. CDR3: CASSLDGVEETQYF. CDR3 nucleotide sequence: TGCGCCAGCAGCTTGGACGGGGTGGAAGAGACCCAGTACTTC.

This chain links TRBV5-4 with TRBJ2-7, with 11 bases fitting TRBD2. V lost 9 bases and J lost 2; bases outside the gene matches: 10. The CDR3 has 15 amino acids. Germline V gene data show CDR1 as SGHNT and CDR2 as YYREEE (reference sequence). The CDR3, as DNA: TGTGCCACCGCCACGGGGACTAGCGGAACCTACGAGCAGTACTTC. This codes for CATATGTSGTYEQYF.

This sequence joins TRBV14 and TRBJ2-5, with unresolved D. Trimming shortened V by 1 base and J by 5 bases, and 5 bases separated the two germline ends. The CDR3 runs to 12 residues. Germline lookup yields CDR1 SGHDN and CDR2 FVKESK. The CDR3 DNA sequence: TGTGCCAGCAGCCAAGTATCCGAGACCCAGTACTTC. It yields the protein CASSQVSETQYF.